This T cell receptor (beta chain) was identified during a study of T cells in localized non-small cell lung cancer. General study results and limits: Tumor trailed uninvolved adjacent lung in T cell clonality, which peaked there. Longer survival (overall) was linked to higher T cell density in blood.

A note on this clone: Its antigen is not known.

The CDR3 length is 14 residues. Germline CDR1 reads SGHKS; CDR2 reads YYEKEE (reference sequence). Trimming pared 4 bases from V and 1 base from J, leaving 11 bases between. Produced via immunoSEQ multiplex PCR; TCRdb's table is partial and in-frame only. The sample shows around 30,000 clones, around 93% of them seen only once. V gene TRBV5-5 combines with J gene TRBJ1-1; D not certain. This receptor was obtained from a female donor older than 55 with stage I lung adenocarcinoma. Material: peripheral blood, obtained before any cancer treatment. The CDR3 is CASSLLVQNTEAFF. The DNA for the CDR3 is TGTGCCAGCAGCCTTTTAGTGCAGAACACTGAAGCTTTCTTT.